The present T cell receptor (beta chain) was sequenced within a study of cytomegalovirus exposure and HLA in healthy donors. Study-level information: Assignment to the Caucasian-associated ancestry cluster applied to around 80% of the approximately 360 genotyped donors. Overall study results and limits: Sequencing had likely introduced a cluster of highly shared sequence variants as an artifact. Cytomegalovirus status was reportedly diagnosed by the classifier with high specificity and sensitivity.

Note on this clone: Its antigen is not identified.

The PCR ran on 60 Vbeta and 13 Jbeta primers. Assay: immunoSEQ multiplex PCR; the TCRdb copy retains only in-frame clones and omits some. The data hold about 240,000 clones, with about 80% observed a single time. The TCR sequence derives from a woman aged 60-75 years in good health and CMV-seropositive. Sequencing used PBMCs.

CDR3 nucleotides: TGTGCCAGCAGTTTATACGGGACAGGGGTCGAGCAGTACTTC. Protein sequence: CASSLYGTGVEQYF. The V and J genes are TRBV28 and TRBJ2-7, with 10 bases that match TRBD1. Per the germline V gene, CDR1 is MDHEN and CDR2 is SYDVKM. This CDR3 is built from 14 residues. J was trimmed by 6 bases and V by 1 base; bases with no gene match: 3.